This TCR beta chain stems from a study of cytomegalovirus exposure and HLA in healthy donors. General study results and limits: TCR beta chain V- and J-gene trimming was linked, in a later analysis, to a missense variant in DCLRE1C. A later analysis found most CMV-associated TCR beta chains apparently HLA-restricted. Reports described diagnosis of cytomegalovirus status by the classifier as highly specific and sensitive.

Both 60 Vbeta primers and 13 Jbeta primers went into the PCR. This table comes from immunoSEQ multiplex PCR, and its TCRdb copy is limited to in-frame clones, with some not included. The sample shows 130,000 to 150,000 clones, 60% to 85% of them seen only once. The table lists this clone with a count of one. Antigen unknown. The sequence was obtained from a male donor in good health and CMV-seronegative. Source material: PBMCs.

In DNA form, the CDR3 reads TGTGCCAGCAGTTGGGGGACAGGGGGTAATTCACCCCTCCACTTT. It codes for CASSWGTGGNSPLHF. V is TRBV27 and J is TRBJ1-6; 11 nucleotides line up with TRBD1. CDR1 MNHEY and CDR2 SMNVEV come from the germline V gene (reference sequence). Unmatched junction bases numbered 2, after V lost 4 bases and J lost 6 bases. The CDR3 runs 15 residues.